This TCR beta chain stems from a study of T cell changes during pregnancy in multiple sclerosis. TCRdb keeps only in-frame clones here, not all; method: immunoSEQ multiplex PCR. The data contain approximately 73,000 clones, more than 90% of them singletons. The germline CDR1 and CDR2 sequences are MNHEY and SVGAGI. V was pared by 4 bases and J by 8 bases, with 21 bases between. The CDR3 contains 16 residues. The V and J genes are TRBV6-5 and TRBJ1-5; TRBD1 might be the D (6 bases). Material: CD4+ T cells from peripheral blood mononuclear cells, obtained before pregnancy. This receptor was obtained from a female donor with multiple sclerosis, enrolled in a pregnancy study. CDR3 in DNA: TGTGCCAGCAGTTCTAGAGACAGGAGATACGAGGAGCCCCAGCATTTT. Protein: CASSSRDRRYEEPQHF.